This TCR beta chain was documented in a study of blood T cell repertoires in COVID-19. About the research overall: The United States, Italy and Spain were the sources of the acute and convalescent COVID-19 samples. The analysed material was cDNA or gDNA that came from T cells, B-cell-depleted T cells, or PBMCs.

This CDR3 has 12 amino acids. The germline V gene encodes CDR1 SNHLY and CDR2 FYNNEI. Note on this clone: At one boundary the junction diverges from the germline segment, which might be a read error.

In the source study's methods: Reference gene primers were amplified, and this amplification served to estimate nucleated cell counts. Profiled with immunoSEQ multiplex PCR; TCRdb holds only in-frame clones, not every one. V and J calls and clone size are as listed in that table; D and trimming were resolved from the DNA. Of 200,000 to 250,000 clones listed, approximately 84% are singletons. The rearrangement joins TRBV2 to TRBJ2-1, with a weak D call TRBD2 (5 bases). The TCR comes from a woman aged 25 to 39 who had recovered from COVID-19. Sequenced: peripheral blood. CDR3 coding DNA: TGTGCCAGCAGTGTTTCCCGGGTCGGGCGGGTCTTC. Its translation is CASSVSRVGRVF.